The rows below give T cell receptor beta chains drawn from one sample of a study of blood T cell repertoires in COVID-19. Here immunoSEQ multiplex PCR was the method, and the copy in TCRdb shows in-frame clones only, minus some. The sample consists of about 400,000 clones, 86% of them appearing once. Material for sequencing was peripheral blood. The receptor source for this set is a woman aged 25 to 39 with active or convalescent COVID-19. CDR3s include the opening cysteine and the closing phenylalanine or tryptophan. Each record gives: CDR3 DNA, CDR3 protein, D gene, clone size, J gene, V gene. D genes are given only for firm matches. Size is omitted from some rows. Given values are once, few, many or a class for expanded clones.

CDR3nt: TGCGCCAGCAGCCAAGCGACAGGTCTAACCTACACCTTC
CDR3aa: CASSQATGLTYTF
d_gene: -
abundance: -
j_gene: TRBJ1-2
v_gene: TRBV4-1

CDR3nt: TGTGCCAGCAGCTCTAGCGGGAGGGCCTTCGGGACCCAGTACTTC
CDR3aa: CASSSSGRAFGTQYF
d_gene: TRBD2
abundance: -
j_gene: TRBJ2-5
v_gene: TRBV5-6

CDR3nt: TGTGCCAGCAGCCTCACACATTTCCGGGACAGGGTAGGTGTGGGCTCCTACAATGAGCAGTTCTTC
CDR3aa: CASSLTHFRDRVGVGSYNEQFF
d_gene: TRBD1
abundance: -
j_gene: TRBJ2-1
v_gene: TRBV4-2

CDR3nt: TGTGCCAGCAGTGAACTGCAGGATTCACCCCTCCACTTT
CDR3aa: CASSELQDSPLHF
d_gene: -
abundance: -
j_gene: TRBJ1-6
v_gene: TRBV2

CDR3nt: TGTGCCAGCAGTTACTCGGCCCTAGCGGACAATGAGCAGTTCTTC
CDR3aa: CASSYSALADNEQFF
d_gene: TRBD2
abundance: -
j_gene: TRBJ2-1
v_gene: TRBV6-6

CDR3nt: TGTGCCAGCAGTTTAGTTAGCGGTACAGATACGCAGTATTTT
CDR3aa: CASSLVSGTDTQYF
d_gene: -
abundance: once
j_gene: TRBJ2-3
v_gene: TRBV6-2/TRBV6-3

CDR3nt: TGTGCCAGCACCGGGAGTCCTAGTTCGAGCTCCTACAATGAGCAGTTCTTC
CDR3aa: CASTGSPSSSSYNEQFF
d_gene: -
abundance: -
j_gene: TRBJ2-1
v_gene: TRBV7-6

CDR3nt: TGTGCCAGCAGACCAGGGCCCGGAAACACCATATATTTT
CDR3aa: CASRPGPGNTIYF
d_gene: -
abundance: once
j_gene: TRBJ1-3
v_gene: TRBV7-9

CDR3nt: TGTGCCAGCAGCCAAGGTAGCGGGGTTAACTATGGCTACACCTTC
CDR3aa: CASSQGSGVNYGYTF
d_gene: -
abundance: once
j_gene: TRBJ1-2
v_gene: TRBV3-1/TRBV3-2

CDR3nt: TGCAGCGTTGCTGAGGGTAGCGATGGCTACACCTTC
CDR3aa: CSVAEGSDGYTF
d_gene: -
abundance: -
j_gene: TRBJ1-2
v_gene: TRBV29-1

CDR3nt: TGTGCCAGCAGTTCCTCAGGAAACTATGGCTACACCTTC
CDR3aa: CASSSSGNYGYTF
d_gene: -
abundance: -
j_gene: TRBJ1-2
v_gene: TRBV6-1

CDR3nt: TGCGCCAGCAGACAGAACGGCCAGATGAACACTGAAGCTTTCTTT
CDR3aa: CASRQNGQMNTEAFF
d_gene: -
abundance: -
j_gene: TRBJ1-1
v_gene: TRBV4-1

CDR3nt: TGTGCCAGCAGCCTCAGGAACACTGAAGCTTTCTTT
CDR3aa: CASSLRNTEAFF
d_gene: -
abundance: few
j_gene: TRBJ1-1
v_gene: TRBV12-3/TRBV12-4

CDR3nt: TGTGCCAGCAGTTACCTTGGACAGGGAGGTGGGGAGACCCAGTACTTC
CDR3aa: CASSYLGQGGGETQYF
d_gene: TRBD1
abundance: many
j_gene: TRBJ2-5
v_gene: TRBV6-5

CDR3nt: TGTGCCAGCAGTTACGACATCTCCTATGGCTACACCTTC
CDR3aa: CASSYDISYGYTF
d_gene: -
abundance: few
j_gene: TRBJ1-2
v_gene: TRBV6-5

CDR3nt: TGTGCCAGTAGTAAGACTAGCGGGGCCACCCGGGAGACCCAGTACTTC
CDR3aa: CASSKTSGATRETQYF
d_gene: TRBD2
abundance: -
j_gene: TRBJ2-5
v_gene: TRBV19

CDR3nt: TGTGCCAGCAGTTTGGTCCTAGGGGGACAGGGACCCTACGAGCAGTACTTC
CDR3aa: CASSLVLGGQGPYEQYF
d_gene: TRBD1
abundance: -
j_gene: TRBJ2-7
v_gene: TRBV27

CDR3nt: TGTGCCAGTAGTCCCGGGACAGGGGGTGAAAAACTGTTTTTT
CDR3aa: CASSPGTGGEKLFF
d_gene: TRBD1
abundance: -
j_gene: TRBJ1-4
v_gene: TRBV19

CDR3nt: TGTGCCTGGAGTGTACAGACAGGGTCTAACTATGGCTACACCTTC
CDR3aa: CAWSVQTGSNYGYTF
d_gene: TRBD1
abundance: -
j_gene: TRBJ1-2
v_gene: TRBV30

CDR3nt: TGTGCCAGCAGCCCTCAGAGGGGGCGGGGGGCCGCTCAAGAGACCCAGTACTTC
CDR3aa: CASSPQRGRGAAQETQYF
d_gene: -
abundance: once
j_gene: TRBJ2-5
v_gene: TRBV9

CDR3nt: TGTGCCAGCATCTTAGCGGGAGGGGGCACAGATACGCAGTATTTT
CDR3aa: CASILAGGGTDTQYF
d_gene: TRBD2
abundance: -
j_gene: TRBJ2-3
v_gene: TRBV6-5

CDR3nt: TGCGCCAGTACGCTAGGGACAGCGGGTGAGGCAAACTATGGCTACACCTTC
CDR3aa: CASTLGTAGEANYGYTF
d_gene: TRBD1
abundance: once
j_gene: TRBJ1-2
v_gene: TRBV5-1

CDR3nt: TGTGCCAGTAGTATTGGGGGCGGAAACAACTATGGCTACACCTTC
CDR3aa: CASSIGGGNNYGYTF
d_gene: -
abundance: -
j_gene: TRBJ1-2
v_gene: TRBV19

CDR3nt: TGTGCCAGCAGTTCAGCGGGAAATGCCTACGAGCAGTACTTC
CDR3aa: CASSSAGNAYEQYF
d_gene: TRBD2
abundance: -
j_gene: TRBJ2-7
v_gene: TRBV27

CDR3nt: TGTGCCAGCAGCCAAGATGGTGGAGGGACCCTCATGAACACTGAAGCTTTCTTT
CDR3aa: CASSQDGGGTLMNTEAFF
d_gene: -
abundance: -
j_gene: TRBJ1-1
v_gene: TRBV3-1/TRBV3-2

CDR3nt: TGTGCCAGCAGCTTATCGACAGGGGGCGAGGATGGCTACACCTTC
CDR3aa: CASSLSTGGEDGYTF
d_gene: TRBD1
abundance: -
j_gene: TRBJ1-2
v_gene: TRBV7-9

CDR3nt: TGCGCCAGCAGCCACCTCCAGGGACAGGGAGGATTCACTGAAGCTTTCTTT
CDR3aa: CASSHLQGQGGFTEAFF
d_gene: TRBD1
abundance: -
j_gene: TRBJ1-1
v_gene: TRBV4-1

CDR3nt: TGTGCCAGCAGCCCTGGGACAGGGGTATCTGGAAACACCATATATTTT
CDR3aa: CASSPGTGVSGNTIYF
d_gene: TRBD1
abundance: -
j_gene: TRBJ1-3
v_gene: TRBV3-1/TRBV3-2

CDR3nt: TGTGCCACCAATTTGCGTCTAGCGGGGGCTTACAATGAGCAGTTCTTC
CDR3aa: CATNLRLAGAYNEQFF
d_gene: TRBD2
abundance: few
j_gene: TRBJ2-1
v_gene: TRBV24-1

CDR3nt: TGTGCCAGCAGTGAGACTAGCGGGAGGGCAGATACGCAGTATTTT
CDR3aa: CASSETSGRADTQYF
d_gene: TRBD2
abundance: -
j_gene: TRBJ2-3
v_gene: TRBV6-4

CDR3nt: TGTGCCAGCAGCCCCCCCTCGGGACAGAACACTGAAGCTTTCTTT
CDR3aa: CASSPPSGQNTEAFF
d_gene: -
abundance: -
j_gene: TRBJ1-1
v_gene: TRBV16

CDR3nt: TGTGCCAGTAGTACACACCGACGAGGGGGCGCAGGCCCTGGCTACACCTTC
CDR3aa: CASSTHRRGGAGPGYTF
d_gene: TRBD1
abundance: -
j_gene: TRBJ1-2
v_gene: TRBV19

CDR3nt: TGTGCCAGCAGTTACTCGAACAGCCCGATATATGGCTACACCTTC
CDR3aa: CASSYSNSPIYGYTF
d_gene: -
abundance: -
j_gene: TRBJ1-2
v_gene: TRBV6-5

CDR3nt: TGTGCCAGTGTAGCGGGGATCTCCTACAATGAGCAGTTCTTC
CDR3aa: CASVAGISYNEQFF
d_gene: TRBD2
abundance: -
j_gene: TRBJ2-1
v_gene: TRBV6-5

CDR3nt: TGCGCCAGCAGCCAAGAACCACCGGCTGAAGCTTTCTTT
CDR3aa: CASSQEPPAEAFF
d_gene: -
abundance: -
j_gene: TRBJ1-1
v_gene: TRBV4-1

CDR3nt: TGTGCCAGCAGCTTGCTCGGAGACAGGGGTGAACAGCCCCAGCATTTT
CDR3aa: CASSLLGDRGEQPQHF
d_gene: TRBD1
abundance: -
j_gene: TRBJ1-5
v_gene: TRBV5-6

CDR3nt: TGTGCCAGCAGCTTGGCCCCGTCTAGCACAGATACGCAGTATTTT
CDR3aa: CASSLAPSSTDTQYF
d_gene: -
abundance: -
j_gene: TRBJ2-3
v_gene: TRBV5-8